This T cell receptor beta chain originates from a study of T cell changes during pregnancy in multiple sclerosis. V was clipped by 3 bases and J by 3 bases; unmatched bases: 5. In germline, CDR1 is MNHNS, CDR2 SASEGT. The CDR3 length is 15 residues. The protocol was immunoSEQ multiplex PCR, while the TCRdb copy is restricted to in-frame clones and leaves out a portion. The sample carries 85,000 to 120,000 clones, 85% to 95% recorded once. The material sequenced was peripheral blood, taken after pregnancy. The TCR originated in a female donor with multiple sclerosis, enrolled in a pregnancy study. J is TRBJ1-3 and V is TRBV6-1; 7 bases fit TRBD1. As DNA, the CDR3 is TGTGCCAGCAGTGACGTGACAGGGAGTGGAAACACCATATATTTT. This gives the protein CASSDVTGSGNTIYF.